A selection of T cell receptor beta chains follows, all from one sample in a study of blood T cell repertoires in COVID-19. Assay used: immunoSEQ multiplex PCR; TCRdb lists only in-frame clones, some missing. The sample yields under 200,000 clones, approximately 83% seen once. Sequencing used peripheral blood. The receptors here all came from a woman aged 60 to 75 with acute or convalescent COVID-19. CDR3s include the opening cysteine and the closing phenylalanine or tryptophan. D genes are given only for firm matches. Part of the rows lack a size; the others show once, few, many or a class for expanded clones.

V: TRBV24-1
size: -
D: -
J: TRBJ2-7
DNA: TGTGCCACCAGTGATCCCAGGGAAAAATCCTACGAGCAGTACTTC
CDR3: CATSDPREKSYEQYF

V: TRBV7-2
size: -
D: -
J: TRBJ1-3
DNA: TGTGCCAGCAGCTTAAACAGGGCCGGAAACACCATATATTTT
CDR3: CASSLNRAGNTIYF

V: TRBV20-1
size: -
D: -
J: TRBJ2-7
DNA: TGCAGTGCTAGAGAGCAGTACGAGCAGTACTTC
CDR3: CSAREQYEQYF

V: TRBV29-1
size: once
D: TRBD2
J: TRBJ2-3
DNA: TGCAGCGGATCACTAGCGGTGGATACGCAGTATTTT
CDR3: CSGSLAVDTQYF

V: TRBV3-1/TRBV3-2
size: -
D: -
J: TRBJ2-7
DNA: TGTGCCAGCAGCCAAGTCCAGGCCCCCGGCGAGCAGTACTTC
CDR3: CASSQVQAPGEQYF

V: TRBV5-8
size: -
D: TRBD1
J: TRBJ2-1
DNA: TGTGCCAGCAGCTTGGGGACAGGGATACGGTCCTACAATGAGCAGTTCTTC
CDR3: CASSLGTGIRSYNEQFF

V: TRBV3-1/TRBV3-2
size: -
D: TRBD2
J: TRBJ2-1
DNA: TGTGCCAGCAGCCAAGATGAGACTAGCGGGGGGTTTTACTACAATGAGCAGTTCTTC
CDR3: CASSQDETSGGFYYNEQFF

V: TRBV14
size: -
D: TRBD1
J: TRBJ1-6
DNA: TGTGCCAGCAGCCCCCGGACAGGGAACAATTCACCCCTCCACTTT
CDR3: CASSPRTGNNSPLHF

V: TRBV28
size: -
D: -
J: TRBJ1-2
DNA: TGTGCCAGCAGCTGGGGGATGGGGGCCTATGGCTACACCTTC
CDR3: CASSWGMGAYGYTF

V: TRBV7-2
size: -
D: -
J: TRBJ2-1
DNA: TGTGCCAGCAGCTTAGTAATCGGGGAAGGCGCCTACAATGAGCAGTTCTTC
CDR3: CASSLVIGEGAYNEQFF

V: TRBV6-5
size: -
D: -
J: TRBJ1-1
DNA: TGTGCCAGCAGGAGACAAACTGAAGCTTTCTTT
CDR3: CASRRQTEAFF

V: TRBV19
size: -
D: -
J: TRBJ1-5
DNA: TGTGCCAGTACCGAAGCAGGTTTTCATCAGCCCCAGCATTTT
CDR3: CASTEAGFHQPQHF

V: TRBV5-4
size: -
D: -
J: TRBJ2-3
DNA: TGTGCCAGCAGCCACATCCAGGGGGGTGGAGATACGCAGTATTTT
CDR3: CASSHIQGGGDTQYF

V: TRBV28
size: -
D: -
J: TRBJ2-3
DNA: TGTGCCAGCAAACTTCCCGGGACGGGGGTAGGAGATACGCAGTATTTT
CDR3: CASKLPGTGVGDTQYF

V: TRBV5-6
size: -
D: TRBD1
J: TRBJ1-5
DNA: TGTGCCAGCAGCCCGAGCTTCAGGGGGAAGAGCAATCAGCCCCAGCATTTT
CDR3: CASSPSFRGKSNQPQHF

V: TRBV18
size: -
D: TRBD1
J: TRBJ2-1
DNA: TGTGCCAGCTCTACCACCCCGACAGGGGGCGAGCAGTTCTTC
CDR3: CASSTTPTGGEQFF

V: TRBV14
size: -
D: -
J: TRBJ2-7
DNA: TGTGCCAGCAGCCAAGAGGTGGGGCTTACCATCTACGAGCAGTACTTC
CDR3: CASSQEVGLTIYEQYF